Listed below are T cell receptor beta chains from one sample, sequenced in a study of human T cells and chemical hapten exposure. TCRdb used MiXCR to reprocess the RACE reads, holding one entry per CDR3 protein. Of approximately 400,000 distinct CDR3 sequences listed, around 4.8% are singletons. Sequences were derived from whole blood, sampled in connection with sensitization to the hapten diphenylcyclopropenone (DPC). The receptors were gathered from a woman between 50 and 59 years old with alopecia areata. Some clones in this sample may be carry-over from other donors' samples. The CDR3 runs from the conserved cysteine through the conserved F or W. The order of the fields is J gene, clone size, V gene, D gene, CDR3 protein, CDR3 DNA. D genes are given only for firm matches. The size entry is marked missing in some rows and otherwise reads once, few, many or a size class.

j_call: TRBJ1-1
clone_size: few
v_call: TRBV20-1
d_call: .
cdr3_aa: CSAEGVVNTEAFF
cdr3_nt: TGCAGTGCTGAGGGCGTTGTGAACACTGAAGCTTTCTTT

j_call: TRBJ1-2
clone_size: many
v_call: TRBV3-1
d_call: .
cdr3_aa: CASSQEGFYGYTF
cdr3_nt: TGTGCCAGCAGCCAAGAAGGGTTCTATGGCTACACCTTC

j_call: TRBJ2-1
clone_size: many
v_call: TRBV6-2/TRBV6-3
d_call: TRBD2
cdr3_aa: CASIPGGLANLHEQFF
cdr3_nt: TGTGCCAGCATTCCCGGGGGACTAGCGAATCTCCATGAGCAGTTCTTC

j_call: TRBJ2-7
clone_size: few
v_call: TRBV28
d_call: .
cdr3_aa: CASCDSLFSYEQYF
cdr3_nt: TGTGCCAGCTGTGACAGCCTCTTCTCCTACGAGCAGTACTTC

j_call: TRBJ2-1
clone_size: many
v_call: TRBV7-6
d_call: .
cdr3_aa: CASSWGGSSYNEQFF
cdr3_nt: TGTGCCAGCAGCTGGGGTGGCAGCTCCTACAATGAGCAGTTCTTC

j_call: TRBJ2-1
clone_size: many
v_call: TRBV6-5
d_call: .
cdr3_aa: CASSVGGQNEQFF
cdr3_nt: TGTGCCAGCAGTGTGGGGGGTCAGAATGAGCAGTTCTTC

j_call: TRBJ2-1
clone_size: many
v_call: TRBV2
d_call: .
cdr3_aa: CASRSNEQFF
cdr3_nt: TGTGCCAGCAGGTCCAATGAGCAGTTCTTC

j_call: TRBJ1-3
clone_size: many
v_call: TRBV20-1
d_call: .
cdr3_aa: CSAEGVVGNTIYF
cdr3_nt: TGCAGTGCTGAGGGAGTAGTTGGAAACACCATATATTTT

j_call: TRBJ2-2
clone_size: .
v_call: TRBV20-1
d_call: TRBD2
cdr3_aa: CSARALAGGPGELFF
cdr3_nt: TGCAGTGCTAGAGCCCTAGCGGGAGGACCCGGGGAGCTGTTTTTT

j_call: TRBJ1-5
clone_size: many
v_call: TRBV7-6
d_call: .
cdr3_aa: CASSLGYQIRNQPQHF
cdr3_nt: TGTGCCAGCAGCTTAGGATATCAGATACGGAATCAGCCCCAGCATTTT

j_call: TRBJ1-5
clone_size: many
v_call: TRBV6-2/TRBV6-3
d_call: TRBD1
cdr3_aa: CASSRGTGSGQPQHF
cdr3_nt: TGTGCCAGCAGCCGTGGGACAGGGTCCGGTCAGCCCCAGCATTTT

j_call: TRBJ1-6
clone_size: .
v_call: TRBV12-3/TRBV12-4
d_call: .
cdr3_aa: CASSSSGQPNSPLHF
cdr3_nt: .

j_call: TRBJ2-2
clone_size: many
v_call: TRBV12-3/TRBV12-4
d_call: TRBD2
cdr3_aa: CASNLGGTGELFF
cdr3_nt: TGTGCCAGCAATCTGGGGGGGACCGGGGAGCTGTTTTTT

j_call: TRBJ2-3
clone_size: few
v_call: TRBV28
d_call: .
cdr3_aa: CASSPDGSFEGTQYF
cdr3_nt: TGTGCCAGCAGCCCCGACGGTTCATTCGAGGGAACGCAGTATTTT

j_call: TRBJ2-3
clone_size: many
v_call: TRBV29-1
d_call: TRBD2
cdr3_aa: CSALLAGTDTQYF
cdr3_nt: TGCAGCGCCCTACTAGCGGGCACAGATACGCAGTATTTT

j_call: TRBJ2-3
clone_size: many
v_call: TRBV6-6
d_call: TRBD1
cdr3_aa: CASRVTGARTDTQYF
cdr3_nt: TGTGCCAGCAGAGTGACAGGGGCCCGCACAGATACGCAGTATTTT

j_call: TRBJ2-3
clone_size: many
v_call: TRBV5-1
d_call: TRBD1
cdr3_aa: CASSSDRVSYF
cdr3_nt: TGCGCCAGCAGCTCCGACAGGGTATCGTATTTT

j_call: TRBJ1-6
clone_size: few
v_call: TRBV20-1
d_call: .
cdr3_aa: CSARDSGRVDSPLHF
cdr3_nt: TGCAGTGCTAGAGATAGCGGGCGAGTTGACTCACCCCTCCACTTT

j_call: TRBJ1-1
clone_size: few
v_call: TRBV3-1
d_call: .
cdr3_aa: CASSHSGTRTEAFF
cdr3_nt: TGTGCCAGCAGCCACTCTGGGACAAGAACTGAAGCTTTCTTT

j_call: TRBJ2-2
clone_size: many
v_call: TRBV6-5
d_call: TRBD1
cdr3_aa: CASSYFDGTGAGELFF
cdr3_nt: TGTGCCAGCAGTTACTTCGATGGGACAGGGGCCGGGGAGCTGTTTTTT

j_call: TRBJ2-1
clone_size: many
v_call: TRBV6-4
d_call: TRBD2
cdr3_aa: CASSPSGTSANEQFF
cdr3_nt: TGTGCCAGCAGTCCTTCCGGGACTAGCGCGAATGAGCAGTTCTTC

j_call: TRBJ1-1
clone_size: .
v_call: TRBV27
d_call: .
cdr3_aa: CASSKSGITEAFF
cdr3_nt: TGTGCCAGCAGCAAGTCAGGGATCACTGAAGCTTTCTTT

j_call: TRBJ2-5
clone_size: few
v_call: TRBV13
d_call: .
cdr3_aa: CASSLVGGGQETQYF
cdr3_nt: TGTGCCAGCAGCTTAGTAGGGGGGGGCCAAGAGACCCAGTACTTC

j_call: TRBJ2-1
clone_size: .
v_call: TRBV20-1
d_call: TRBD2
cdr3_aa: CSAKRTSGGWNEQFF
cdr3_nt: TGCAGTGCCAAGAGGACTAGCGGGGGGTGGAATGAGCAGTTCTTC

j_call: TRBJ2-3
clone_size: many
v_call: TRBV20-1
d_call: TRBD2
cdr3_aa: CSAYSGRGKDTQYF
cdr3_nt: TGCAGTGCTTACAGCGGGAGGGGTAAGGATACGCAGTATTTT

j_call: TRBJ2-5
clone_size: many
v_call: TRBV7-2
d_call: TRBD2
cdr3_aa: CASRASGRETQYF
cdr3_nt: TGTGCCAGCAGGGCTAGCGGGAGAGAGACCCAGTACTTC

j_call: TRBJ2-3
clone_size: many
v_call: TRBV29-1
d_call: .
cdr3_aa: CSVAQRADTQYF
cdr3_nt: TGCAGCGTTGCACAGAGAGCAGATACGCAGTATTTT

j_call: TRBJ2-3
clone_size: .
v_call: TRBV19
d_call: .
cdr3_aa: CASSPSGDTQYF
cdr3_nt: TGTGCCAGTAGTCCTTCGGGTGATACGCAGTATTTT

j_call: TRBJ2-1
clone_size: .
v_call: TRBV2
d_call: .
cdr3_aa: CASSEGPRVKIF
cdr3_nt: TGTGCCAGCAGTGAAGGACCCAGAGTGAAGATCTTC

j_call: TRBJ2-7
clone_size: many
v_call: TRBV28
d_call: .
cdr3_aa: CASSLPGAVYEQYF
cdr3_nt: TGTGCCAGCAGTTTACCGGGAGCGGTGTACGAGCAGTACTTC

j_call: TRBJ2-1
clone_size: few
v_call: TRBV12-5
d_call: TRBD2
cdr3_aa: CASGLPIAGDPYNEQFF
cdr3_nt: TGTGCTAGTGGTTTGCCGATCGCGGGGGACCCCTACAATGAGCAGTTCTTC

j_call: TRBJ2-7
clone_size: many
v_call: TRBV6-1
d_call: TRBD2
cdr3_aa: CASLLRIGGRSFEQYF
cdr3_nt: TGTGCCAGCCTTCTCCGAATAGGCGGGAGGTCCTTCGAGCAGTACTTC

j_call: TRBJ2-3
clone_size: .
v_call: TRBV12-3/TRBV12-4
d_call: .
cdr3_aa: CASSFSVPTDTQYF
cdr3_nt: TGTGCCAGCAGTTTTAGCGTGCCCACAGATACGCAGTATTTT